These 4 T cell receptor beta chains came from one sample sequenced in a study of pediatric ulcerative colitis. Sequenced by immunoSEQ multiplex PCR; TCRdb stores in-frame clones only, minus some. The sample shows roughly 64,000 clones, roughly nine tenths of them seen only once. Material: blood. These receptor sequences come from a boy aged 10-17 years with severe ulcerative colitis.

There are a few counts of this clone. For the CDR3, the DNA is TGTGCCAGCTCACCAGCCCGCAGGGACACCGGGGAGCTGTTTTTT. Protein sequence: CASSPARRDTGELFF. This sequence joins TRBV18 and TRBJ2-2; TRBD1 is a possible D gene (5 bases). Germline V gene data show CDR1 as KGHSH and CDR2 as LQKENI. The CDR3 is made up of 15 amino acids. The V and J ends lost 2 bases and 3 bases respectively, with 10 bases between them.

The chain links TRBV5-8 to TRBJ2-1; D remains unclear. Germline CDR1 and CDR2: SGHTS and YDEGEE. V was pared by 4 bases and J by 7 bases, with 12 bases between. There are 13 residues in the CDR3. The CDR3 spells CASSHLRLNEQFF. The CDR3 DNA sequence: TGTGCCAGCAGCCATCTTCGATTAAATGAGCAGTTCTTC.

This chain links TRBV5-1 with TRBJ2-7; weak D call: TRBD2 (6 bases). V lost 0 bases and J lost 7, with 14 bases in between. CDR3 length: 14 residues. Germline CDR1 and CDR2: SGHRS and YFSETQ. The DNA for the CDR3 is TGCGCCAGCAGCTTGGCCGGGACGGGAGTGGAGCAGTACTTC. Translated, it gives CASSLAGTGVEQYF.

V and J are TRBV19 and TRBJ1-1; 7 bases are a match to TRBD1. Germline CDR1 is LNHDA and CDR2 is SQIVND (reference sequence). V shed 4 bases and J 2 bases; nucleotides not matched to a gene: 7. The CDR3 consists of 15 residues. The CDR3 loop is CASSNRQGYNTEAFF. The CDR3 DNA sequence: TGTGCCAGTAGTAACCGACAGGGATACAACACTGAAGCTTTCTTT.